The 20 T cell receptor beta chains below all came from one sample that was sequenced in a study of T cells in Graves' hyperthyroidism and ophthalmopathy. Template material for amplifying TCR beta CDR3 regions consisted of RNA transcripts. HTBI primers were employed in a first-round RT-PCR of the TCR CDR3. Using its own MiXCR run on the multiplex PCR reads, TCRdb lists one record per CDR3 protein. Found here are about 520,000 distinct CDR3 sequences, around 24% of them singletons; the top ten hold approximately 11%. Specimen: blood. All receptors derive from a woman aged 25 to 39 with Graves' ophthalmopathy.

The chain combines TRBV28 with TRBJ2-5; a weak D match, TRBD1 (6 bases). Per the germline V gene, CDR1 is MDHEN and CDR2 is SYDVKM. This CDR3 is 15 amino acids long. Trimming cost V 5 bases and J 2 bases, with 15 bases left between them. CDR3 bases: TGTGCCAGCAGTCCTGGGACACTTTATCAAGAGACCCAGTACTTC. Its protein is CASSPGTLYQETQYF.

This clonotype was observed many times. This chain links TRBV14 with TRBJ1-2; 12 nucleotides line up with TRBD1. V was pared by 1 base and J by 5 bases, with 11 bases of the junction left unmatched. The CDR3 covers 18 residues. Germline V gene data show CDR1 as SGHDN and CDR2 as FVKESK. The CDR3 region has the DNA TGTGCCAGCAGCCAAGCATGGAGGGGGACAGGGGGCGTGTATGGCTACACCTTC. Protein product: CASSQAWRGTGGVYGYTF.

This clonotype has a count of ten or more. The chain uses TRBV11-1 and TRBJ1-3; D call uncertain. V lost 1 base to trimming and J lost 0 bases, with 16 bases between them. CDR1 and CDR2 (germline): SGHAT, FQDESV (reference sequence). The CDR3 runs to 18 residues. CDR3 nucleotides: TGTGCCAGCAGCTTAGGGCTCACGGGTGCCCTCTCTGGAAACACCATATATTTT. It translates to CASSLGLTGALSGNTIYF.

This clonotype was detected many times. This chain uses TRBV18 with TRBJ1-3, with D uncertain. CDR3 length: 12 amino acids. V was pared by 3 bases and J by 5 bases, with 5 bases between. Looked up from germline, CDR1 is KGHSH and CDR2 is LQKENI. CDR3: CASSPGRNTIYF. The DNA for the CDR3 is TGTGCCAGCTCACCCGGGAGAAACACCATATATTTT.

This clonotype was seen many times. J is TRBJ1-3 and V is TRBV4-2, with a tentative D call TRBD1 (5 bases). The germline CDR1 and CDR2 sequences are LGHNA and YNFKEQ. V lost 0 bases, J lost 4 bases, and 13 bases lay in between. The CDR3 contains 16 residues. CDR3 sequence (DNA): TGTGCCAGCAGCCAAGATGGGGCAGGCAAGGGAAACACCATATATTTT. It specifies CASSQDGAGKGNTIYF.

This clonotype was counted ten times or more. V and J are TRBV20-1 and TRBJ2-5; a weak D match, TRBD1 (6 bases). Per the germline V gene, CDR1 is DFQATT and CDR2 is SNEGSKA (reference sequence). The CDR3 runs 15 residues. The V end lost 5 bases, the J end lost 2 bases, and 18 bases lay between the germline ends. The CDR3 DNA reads TGCAGTGCTTTTAACAGGGAACACGGGCAAGAGACCCAGTACTTC. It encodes CSAFNREHGQETQYF.

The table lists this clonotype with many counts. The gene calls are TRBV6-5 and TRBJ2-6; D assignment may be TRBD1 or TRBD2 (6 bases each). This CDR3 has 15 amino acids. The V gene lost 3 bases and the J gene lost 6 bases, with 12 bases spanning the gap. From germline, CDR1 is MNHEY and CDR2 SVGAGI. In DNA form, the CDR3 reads TGTGCCAGCAGTTATTCGGGGGCCCAGGCCAACGTCCTGACTTTC. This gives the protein CASSYSGAQANVLTF.

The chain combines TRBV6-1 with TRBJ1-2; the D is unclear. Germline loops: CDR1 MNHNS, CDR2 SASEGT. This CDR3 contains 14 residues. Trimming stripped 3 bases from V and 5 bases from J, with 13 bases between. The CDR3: CASSDHIQVYGYTF. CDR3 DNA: TGTGCCAGCAGTGATCATATCCAGGTGTATGGCTACACCTTC.

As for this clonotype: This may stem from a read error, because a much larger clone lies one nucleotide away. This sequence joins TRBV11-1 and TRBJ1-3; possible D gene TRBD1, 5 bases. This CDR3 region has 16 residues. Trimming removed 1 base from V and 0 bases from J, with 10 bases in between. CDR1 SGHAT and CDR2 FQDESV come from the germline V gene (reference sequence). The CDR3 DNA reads TGTGCCAGCAGCTTAGTCTCAGGGTACTCTGGAAACACCATATATTTT. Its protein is CASSLVSGYSGNTIYF.

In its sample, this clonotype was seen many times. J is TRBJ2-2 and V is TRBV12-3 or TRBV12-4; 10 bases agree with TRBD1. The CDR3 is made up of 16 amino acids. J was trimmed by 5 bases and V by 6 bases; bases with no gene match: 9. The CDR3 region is CASRLLGTGVTGELFF. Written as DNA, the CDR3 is TGTGCCAGCAGATTGCTCGGGACAGGGGTAACCGGGGAGCTGTTTTTT.

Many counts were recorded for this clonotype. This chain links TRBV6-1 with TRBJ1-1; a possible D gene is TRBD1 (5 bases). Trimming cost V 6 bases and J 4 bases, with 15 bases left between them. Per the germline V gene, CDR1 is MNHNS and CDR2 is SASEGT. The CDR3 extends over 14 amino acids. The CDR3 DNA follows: TGTGCCAGCAGCCCGGGGGTCCGGAGCACTGAAGCTTTCTTT. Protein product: CASSPGVRSTEAFF.

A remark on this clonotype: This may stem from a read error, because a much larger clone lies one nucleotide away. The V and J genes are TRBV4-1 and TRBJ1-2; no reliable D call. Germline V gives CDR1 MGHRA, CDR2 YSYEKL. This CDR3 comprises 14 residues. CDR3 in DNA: TGCGCCCGCAGCCGGTTCGGGTCACACTATGGCTACACCTTC. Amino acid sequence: CARSRFGSHYGYTF.

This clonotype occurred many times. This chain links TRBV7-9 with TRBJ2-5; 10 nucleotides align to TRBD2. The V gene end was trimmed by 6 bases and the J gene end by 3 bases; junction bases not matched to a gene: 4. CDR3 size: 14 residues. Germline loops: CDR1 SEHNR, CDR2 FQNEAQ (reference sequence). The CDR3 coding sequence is TGTGCCAGCAGGAAGCTAGCGGGGGAAGAGACCCAGTACTTC. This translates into CASRKLAGEETQYF.

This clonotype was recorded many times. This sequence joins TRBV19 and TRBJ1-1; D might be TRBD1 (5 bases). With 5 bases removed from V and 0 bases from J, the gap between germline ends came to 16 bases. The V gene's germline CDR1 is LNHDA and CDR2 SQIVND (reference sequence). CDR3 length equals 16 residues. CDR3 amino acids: CASSPRGGTMNTEAFF. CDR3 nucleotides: TGTGCCAGTAGTCCCCGGGGAGGGACCATGAACACTGAAGCTTTCTTT.

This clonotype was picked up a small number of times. CDR3 in DNA: TGCAGTGCTAGAGATTTGGCTAGCGGGGGATACGAGCAGTACTTC. Its translation is CSARDLASGGYEQYF. The gene calls are TRBV20-1 and TRBJ2-7; 10 bases agree with TRBD2. V trimming: 0 bases; J trimming: 4 bases; junction bases outside the gene matches: 6. This CDR3 is 15 amino acids long. Germline values: CDR1 DFQATT, CDR2 SNEGSKA (reference sequence).

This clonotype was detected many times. The CDR3 DNA reads as TGTGCCAGCAGTGAGGTAGGACAGGCTGACACTGAAGCTTTCTTT. Protein sequence: CASSEVGQADTEAFF. V and J are TRBV6-1 and TRBJ1-1; 7 nucleotides line up with TRBD1. Germline CDR1 is MNHNS and CDR2 is SASEGT. The CDR3 loop spans 15 amino acids. Unmatched junction bases numbered 7, after V lost 3 bases and J lost 3 bases.

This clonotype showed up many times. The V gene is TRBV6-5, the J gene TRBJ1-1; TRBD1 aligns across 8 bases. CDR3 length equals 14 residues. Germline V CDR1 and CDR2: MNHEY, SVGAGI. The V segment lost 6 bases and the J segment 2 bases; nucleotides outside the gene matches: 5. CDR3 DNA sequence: TGTGCCAGCAGATATACAGGGGGTAACACTGAAGCTTTCTTT. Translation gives CASRYTGGNTEAFF.

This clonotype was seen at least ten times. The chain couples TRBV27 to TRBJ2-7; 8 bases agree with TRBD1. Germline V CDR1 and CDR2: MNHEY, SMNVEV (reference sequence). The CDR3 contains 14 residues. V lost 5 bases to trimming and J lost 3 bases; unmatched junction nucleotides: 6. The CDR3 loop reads CASSQDRVYYEQYF. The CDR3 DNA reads TGTGCCAGCAGTCAGGACAGGGTCTACTACGAGCAGTACTTC.

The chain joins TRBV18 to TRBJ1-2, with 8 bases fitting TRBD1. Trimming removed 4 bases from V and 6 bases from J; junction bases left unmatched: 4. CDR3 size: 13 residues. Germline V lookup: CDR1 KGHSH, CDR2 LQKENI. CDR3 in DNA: TGTGCCAGCTCACTTTCGGACAGGGATGGCTACACCTTC. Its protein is CASSLSDRDGYTF.

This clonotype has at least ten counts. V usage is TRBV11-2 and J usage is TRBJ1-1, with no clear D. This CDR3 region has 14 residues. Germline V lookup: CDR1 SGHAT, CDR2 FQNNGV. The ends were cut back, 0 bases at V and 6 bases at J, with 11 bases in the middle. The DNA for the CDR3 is TGTGCCAGCAGCTTAGATAGAGAGTATGCTGAAGCTTTCTTT. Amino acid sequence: CASSLDREYAEAFF. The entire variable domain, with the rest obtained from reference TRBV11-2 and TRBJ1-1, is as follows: EAGVAQSPRYKIIEKRQSVAFWCNPISGHATLYWYQQILGQGPKLLIQFQNNGVVDDSQLPKDRFSAERLKGVDSTLKIQPAKLEDSAVYLCASSLDREYAEAFFGQGTRLTVV.